This T cell receptor beta chain was recovered during a study of T-cell memory formation after mild COVID-19. About the study: TCR clusters largely stayed donor specific.

V shed 0 bases and J shed 0 bases, with 11 bases lying between them. Germline V gene lookup returns CDR1 MGHRA and CDR2 YSYEKL. The CDR3 has 16 amino acids. Employing constant-segment primers, 5'RACE generated TCR alpha and TCR beta cDNA libraries bearing sample barcodes and UMIs. Each CDR3 protein gets one entry after TCRdb re-called the 5' RACE reads with MiXCR. The table records 550,000 to 650,000 distinct CDR3 sequences, roughly a sixth of them present only once. With respect to this clonotype: No antigen is known for it.

Overall study findings and caveats: The second-wave clones peaking on day 37 were not confirmed as SARS-CoV-2-specific. Some SARS-CoV-2-responding clones were already detected in memory before infection.

The sample taken for sequencing was PBMCs or a T cell subset sorted from them (not recorded which). This TCR was recovered from an adult woman who had mild COVID-19 (a few samples of this study predate the infection). Cell type and time point are not known. The chain links TRBV4-1 to TRBJ2-5; maybe TRBD1 (6 bases). CDR3 nucleotide sequence: TGCGCCAGCAGCCAAGACATGGACAGATACCAAGAGACCCAGTACTTC. Its protein product is CASSQDMDRYQETQYF.